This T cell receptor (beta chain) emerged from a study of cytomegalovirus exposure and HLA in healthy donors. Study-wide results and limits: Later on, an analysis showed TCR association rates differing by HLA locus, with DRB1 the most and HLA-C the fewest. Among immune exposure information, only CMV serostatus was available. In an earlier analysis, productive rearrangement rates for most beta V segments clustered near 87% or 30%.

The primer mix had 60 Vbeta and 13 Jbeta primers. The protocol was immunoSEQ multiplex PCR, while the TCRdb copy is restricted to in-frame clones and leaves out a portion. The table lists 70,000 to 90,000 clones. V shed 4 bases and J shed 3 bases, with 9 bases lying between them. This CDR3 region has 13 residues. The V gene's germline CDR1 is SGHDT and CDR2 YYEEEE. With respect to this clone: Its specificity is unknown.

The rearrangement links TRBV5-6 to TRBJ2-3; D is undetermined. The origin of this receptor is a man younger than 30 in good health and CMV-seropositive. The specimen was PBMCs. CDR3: CASSNTLTDTQYF. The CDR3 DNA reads TGTGCCAGCAGCAACACCCTTACAGATACGCAGTATTTT.